Below, one TCR beta chain is given with its context. What it binds is not known. The sample belongs to a study of Ad26.COV2.S vaccination and SARS-CoV-2 variants. Study as a whole: Donor joined the COV1001 Ad26.COV2.S trial arm.

Looked up from germline, CDR1 is SGHNT and CDR2 is YYREEE (reference sequence). This CDR3 contains 14 residues. V lost 3 bases and J lost 6; bases outside the gene matches: 4. Whole-study results and caveats: Vaccinated and placebo-treated recipients had similar non-spike TCR breadth.

Indicated treatment: some 20 received Ad26.COV2.S at low or high dose, single or two shots; several received placebo; per-sample allocation not given. Sampling was done on day 63 after the first vaccine or placebo injection. Aged 18-55 years, donor was enrolled in Boston in about 2020. The table came from immunoSEQ multiplex PCR; TCRdb's copy has only in-frame clones and leaves some out. Here the sample spans some 330,000 clones, about 90% being singletons. V is TRBV5-4 and J is TRBJ2-1; 9 positions match TRBD1. The input for sequencing was peripheral blood, taken in a trial of Ad26.COV2.S vaccine versus placebo. This clonotype originated in a person aged 18-65 years who received the Ad26.COV2.S COVID-19 vaccine or a placebo. The CDR3 is CASSSGQGINEQFF. CDR3 DNA sequence: TGTGCCAGCAGCTCTGGACAGGGGATCAATGAGCAGTTCTTC.